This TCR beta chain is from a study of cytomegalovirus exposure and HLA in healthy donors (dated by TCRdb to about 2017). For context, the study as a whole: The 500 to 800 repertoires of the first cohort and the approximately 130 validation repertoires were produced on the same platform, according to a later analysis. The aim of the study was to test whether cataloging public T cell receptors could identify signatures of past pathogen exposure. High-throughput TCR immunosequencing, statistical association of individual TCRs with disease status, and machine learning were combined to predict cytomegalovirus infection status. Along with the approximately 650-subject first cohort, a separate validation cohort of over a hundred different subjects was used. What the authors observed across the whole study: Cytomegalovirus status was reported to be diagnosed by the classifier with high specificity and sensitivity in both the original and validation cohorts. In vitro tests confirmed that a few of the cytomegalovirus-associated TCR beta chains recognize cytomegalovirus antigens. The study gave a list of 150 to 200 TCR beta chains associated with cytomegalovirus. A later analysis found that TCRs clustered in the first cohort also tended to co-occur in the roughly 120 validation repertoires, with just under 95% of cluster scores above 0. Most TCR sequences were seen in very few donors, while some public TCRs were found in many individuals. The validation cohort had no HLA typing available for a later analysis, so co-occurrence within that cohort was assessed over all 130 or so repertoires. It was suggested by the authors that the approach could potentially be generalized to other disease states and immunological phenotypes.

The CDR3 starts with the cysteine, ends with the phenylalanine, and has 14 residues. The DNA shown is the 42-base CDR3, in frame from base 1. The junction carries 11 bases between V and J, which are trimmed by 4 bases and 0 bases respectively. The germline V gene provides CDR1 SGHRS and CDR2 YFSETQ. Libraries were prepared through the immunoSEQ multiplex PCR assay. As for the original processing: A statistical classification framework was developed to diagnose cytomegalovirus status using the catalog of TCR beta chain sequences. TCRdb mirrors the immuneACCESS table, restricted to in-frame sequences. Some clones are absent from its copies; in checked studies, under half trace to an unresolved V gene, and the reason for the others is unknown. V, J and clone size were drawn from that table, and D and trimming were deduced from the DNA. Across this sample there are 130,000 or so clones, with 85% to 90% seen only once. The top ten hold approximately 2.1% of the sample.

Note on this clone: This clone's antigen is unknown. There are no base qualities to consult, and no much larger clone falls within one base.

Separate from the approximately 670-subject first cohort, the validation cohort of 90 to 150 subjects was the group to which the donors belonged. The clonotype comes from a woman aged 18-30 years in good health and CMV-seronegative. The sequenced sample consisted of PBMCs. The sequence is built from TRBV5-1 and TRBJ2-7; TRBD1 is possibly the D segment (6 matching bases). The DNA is TGCGCCAGCAGCCAAGGACAGAACTCCTACGAGCAGTACTTC. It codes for CASSQGQNSYEQYF.